These 9 T cell receptor beta chains share one sample of origin, sequenced in a study of human T cells and chemical hapten exposure. Time point defined: pre-sensitization, week 0. Treatment reported: therapeutic diphenylcyclopropenone sensitization with weekly scalp DPC. Each CDR3 protein is one row after TCRdb ran MiXCR on the RACE reads. The profile covers around 380,000 distinct CDR3 sequences, with around 5.5% appearing a single time and 7% to 10% taken by the ten largest. The sequencing here drew on whole blood, taken in connection with sensitization to the hapten diphenylcyclopropenone (DPC). Receptor source: a young woman with alopecia areata. Some clones in this sample may be carry-over from other donors' samples.

This clonotype was detected ten times or more. The CDR3 protein is CASSPQTEGAAFF. CDR3 DNA: TGTGCCAGCTCACCACAGACGGAGGGGGCGGCTTTCTTT. The chain recombines TRBV18 with TRBJ1-1, with TRBD1 matching 7 bases. The germline V gene encodes CDR1 KGHSH and CDR2 LQKENI. V was clipped by 1 base and J by 11 bases; unmatched bases: 7. The CDR3 loop spans 13 amino acids.

This clonotype was counted at least ten times. The rearrangement links TRBV20-1 to TRBJ2-3; tentative D call: TRBD2 (6 bases). This CDR3 has 13 residues. In germline, CDR1 is DFQATT, CDR2 SNEGSKA (reference sequence). V dropped 6 bases and J dropped 5 bases, with 15 bases sitting between them. Here the CDR3 reads CSAVGLARDTQYF. The CDR3 nucleotides read TGCAGTGCGGTGGGGCTAGCGAGAGATACGCAGTATTTT.

This clonotype was detected a few times. The chain uses TRBV12-3 or TRBV12-4 and TRBJ1-1, with TRBD1 identical over 11 bases. The CDR3 has 16 residues. With V trimmed by 5 bases and J by 1 base, 6 bases remained unmatched. The chain's CDR3 is CASSLGQGARNTEAFF. CDR3 DNA sequence: TGTGCCAGCAGTCTCGGACAGGGGGCGAGGAACACTGAAGCTTTCTTT.

This clonotype has at least ten counts. The genes are TRBV27 and TRBJ2-1; no clear D. This CDR3 comprises 14 residues. V lost 3 bases, J lost 0 bases, and 6 bases lay in between. The germline CDR1 and CDR2 sequences are MNHEY and SMNVEV (reference sequence). The CDR3 reads CASSFMTSYNEQFF. The CDR3, as DNA: TGTGCCAGCAGTTTCATGACCTCCTACAATGAGCAGTTCTTC.

Of note for this clonotype: One end of the junction is discordant with germline, which a read error may explain. This chain links TRBV20-1 with TRBJ1-1; D call uncertain. CDR1 and CDR2 from the germline V gene are DFQATT and SNEGSKA (reference sequence). This CDR3 contains 13 residues. The CDR3 is CSARGKDSTEAFF. CDR3 nucleotide sequence: TGCAGTGCGAGAGGGAAGGATAGCACTGAAGCTTTCTTT.

The chain carries TRBV12-3 or TRBV12-4 and TRBJ2-5; D is ambiguous. The CDR3 loop spans 12 amino acids. Deletions cut 7 bases from V and 3 bases from J, with 9 bases between. CDR3 loop: CASTSQKETQYF. In DNA form, the CDR3 reads TGTGCCAGCACCTCTCAAAAAGAGACCCAGTACTTC.

This clonotype showed up just a few times. The chain employs TRBV20-1 and TRBJ2-4; 7 bases align to TRBD1. The CDR3 extends over 15 amino acids. CDR1 DFQATT and CDR2 SNEGSKA come from the germline V gene (reference sequence). Germline trimming cut 1 base from V and 6 bases from J; bases unmatched to any gene: 9. CDR3: CSARVLQGWGNIQYF. CDR3 nucleotide sequence: TGCAGTGCTAGAGTATTACAGGGGTGGGGAAACATTCAGTACTTC.

On this clonotype: This may be a read error: a much more frequent sequence differs by one nucleotide. V is TRBV6-2 or TRBV6-3 and J is TRBJ2-3; D ambiguous. The CDR3 totals 16 residues. With 7 bases removed from V and 3 bases from J, the gap between germline ends came to 20 bases. Germline V gene data show CDR1 as MNHEY and CDR2 as SVGEGT. The CDR3 sequence is CASKPYGSVLTDTQYF. CDR3 coding DNA: TGTGCCAGCAAACCCTACGGCAGCGTCTTAACAGATACGCAGTATTTT.

As to this clonotype: Given a much more abundant clone one base away, this may be a read error. V usage is TRBV18 and J usage is TRBJ1-1; tentative D call: TRBD1 (5 bases). The germline gives CDR1 KGHSH, CDR2 LQKENI. The CDR3 is 18 amino acids. The CDR3 spells CASSPSLNPIGKGTETFF. DNA for the CDR3: TGTGCCAGCTCACCCTCTTTGAATCCTATTGGGAAGGGGACTGAAACTTTCTTT.